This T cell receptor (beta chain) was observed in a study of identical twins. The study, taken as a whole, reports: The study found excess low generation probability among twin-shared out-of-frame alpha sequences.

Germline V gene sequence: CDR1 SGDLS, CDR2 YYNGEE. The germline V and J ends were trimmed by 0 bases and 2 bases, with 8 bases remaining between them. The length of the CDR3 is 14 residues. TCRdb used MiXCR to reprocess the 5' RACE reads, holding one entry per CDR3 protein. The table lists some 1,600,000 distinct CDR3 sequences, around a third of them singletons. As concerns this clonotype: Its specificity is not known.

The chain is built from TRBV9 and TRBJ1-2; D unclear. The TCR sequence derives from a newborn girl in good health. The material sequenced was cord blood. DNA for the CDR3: TGTGCCAGCAGCGTAGCCTCTCTAAACTATGGCTACACCTTC. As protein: CASSVASLNYGYTF.